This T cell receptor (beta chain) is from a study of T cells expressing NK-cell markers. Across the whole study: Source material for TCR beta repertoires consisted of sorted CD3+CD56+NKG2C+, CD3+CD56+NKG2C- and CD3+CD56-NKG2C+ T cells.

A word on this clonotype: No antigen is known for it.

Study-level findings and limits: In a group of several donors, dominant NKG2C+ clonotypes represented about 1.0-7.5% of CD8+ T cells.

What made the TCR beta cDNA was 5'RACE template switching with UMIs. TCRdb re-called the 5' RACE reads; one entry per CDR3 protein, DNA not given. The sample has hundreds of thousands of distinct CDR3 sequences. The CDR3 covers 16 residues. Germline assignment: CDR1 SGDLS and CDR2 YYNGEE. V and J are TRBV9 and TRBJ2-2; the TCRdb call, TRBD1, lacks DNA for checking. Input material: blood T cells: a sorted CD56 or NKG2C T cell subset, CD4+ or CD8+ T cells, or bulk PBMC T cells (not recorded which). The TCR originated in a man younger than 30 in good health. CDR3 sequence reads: CASSLGEGSKSGELFF.